Presented here are 6 T cell receptor beta chains from one specimen sequenced in a study of blood T cell repertoires in COVID-19. The assay was immunoSEQ multiplex PCR, and TCRdb's table has in-frame clones only and misses some. The sample has 200,000 to 250,000 clones, 88% seen once. The sequencing input was PBMCs or T cells enriched from blood (not recorded which). These receptor sequences come from a woman aged 30 to 39 who had been exposed to COVID-19.

The J gene is TRBJ2-7, the V gene TRBV3-1 (or the pseudogene TRBV3-2), with 7 bases aligning to TRBD2. The CDR3 sequence is 14 residues long. V gave up 4 bases and J gave up 0 bases; unmatched junction bases: 3. Germline V gene lookup returns CDR1 LGHDT and CDR2 YNNKEL (reference sequence). CDR3 in DNA: TGTGCCAGCAGCCTGAGCGGGATCTCCTACGAGCAGTACTTC. This translates into CASSLSGISYEQYF.

The chain combines TRBV28 with TRBJ1-5; D is unclear. V was pared by 7 bases and J by 3 bases, with 13 bases between. The germline V gene encodes CDR1 MDHEN and CDR2 SYDVKM. The CDR3 is made up of 14 amino acids. CDR3 amino acids: CASTRRGFNQPQHF. The CDR3 DNA reads TGTGCCAGCACCCGCCGGGGATTCAATCAGCCCCAGCATTTT. The variable domain in full, with the rest retrieved from reference TRBV28 and TRBJ1-5, is DVKVTQSSRYLVKRTGEKVFLECVQDMDHENMFWYRQDPGLGLRLIYFSYDVKMKEKGDIPEGYSVSREKKERFSLILESASTNQTSMYLCASTRRGFNQPQHFGDGTRLSIL.

The rearrangement links TRBV5-1 to TRBJ2-7; a weak D match, TRBD2 (6 bases). V lost 4 bases and J 2 bases, leaving 16 bases between the germline ends. Germline CDR1 and CDR2: SGHRS and YFSETQ. This CDR3 has 15 residues. CDR3 DNA sequence: TGCGCCAGCAGCGGCGGGGCAGGGTCTACCTACGAGCAGTACTTC. Its translation is CASSGGAGSTYEQYF.

The chain is built from TRBV5-1 and TRBJ2-3; D may be TRBD2 (6 bases). The CDR3 extends over 13 amino acids. CDR1 is SGHRS, CDR2 YFSETQ, per germline. The ends were cut back, 4 bases at V and 6 bases at J, with 12 bases in the middle. The CDR3 nucleotides read TGCGCCAGCAGCGGCGGAGGGCGGGATACGCAGTATTTT. Protein product: CASSGGGRDTQYF. Full variable domain (missing parts from reference TRBV5-1 and TRBJ2-3): KAGVTQTPRYLIKTRGQQVTLSCSPISGHRSVSWYQQTPGQGLQFLFEYFSETQRNKGNFPGRFSGRQFSNSRSEMNVSTLELGDSALYLCASSGGGRDTQYFGPGTRLTVL.

The chain combines TRBV5-6 with TRBJ2-5; a possible D gene is TRBD2 (5 bases). Between the trimmed V and J ends, which lost 4 bases and 2 bases, there was a span of 9 bases. CDR1 is SGHDT, CDR2 YYEEEE, per germline. CDR3 length: 13 residues. The DNA for the CDR3 is TGTGCCAGCAGCCTCCCGGGGCAAGAGACCCAGTACTTC. Encoded protein: CASSLPGQETQYF.

As to this clone: One end of the junction varies from germline; a read error may be responsible. The CDR3 region is CASSPGQGGSYNEQFF. The CDR3 region has the DNA TGTGCTAGCAGCCCTGGACAGGGGGGCTCCTACAATGAGCAGTTCTTC. The chain combines TRBV7-7 with TRBJ2-1; TRBD1 matches at 10 bases. There are 16 residues in the CDR3. Germline CDR1 and CDR2: SSHAT and FNYEAQ (reference sequence).